This TCR beta chain came from a study of cytomegalovirus exposure and HLA in healthy donors. Study details: One earlier analysis, a look at roughly 170 million T cells, found 100 million to 130 million unique TCR beta sequences.

60 Vbeta and 13 Jbeta primers were used in PCR. Sequenced by immunoSEQ multiplex PCR; TCRdb stores in-frame clones only, minus some. The repertoire has roughly 180,000 clones, just under 80% of them found once; the top ten carry approximately 2%. The CDR3 consists of 12 residues. Trimming stripped 5 bases from V and 2 bases from J, with 9 bases between. Germline CDR1 is GTSNPN and CDR2 is SVGIG (reference sequence). The study's findings and limits: Immune exposure data for these donors was limited to CMV serostatus. Earlier analysis yielded a pattern in which most TCR beta V segments were productive about 87% or about 30% of the time. As was reported, the HLA-A and HLA-B alleles of most subjects were accurately predicted from TCR beta sequences.

Of note for this clone: The antigen is not known.

The clonotype originates from a woman aged 25 to 39 in good health and CMV-seronegative. This chain connects TRBV30 to TRBJ1-2; D not resolved. The sequencing sample was made of PBMCs. The CDR3 bases are TGTGCCTGGGAGGGAGACAACTATGGCTACACCTTC. This translates into CAWEGDNYGYTF. The whole variable domain, filled in from reference TRBV30 and TRBJ1-2, reads SQTIHQWPATLVQPVGSPLSLECTVEGTSNPNLYWYRQAAGRGLQLLFYSVGIGQISSEVPQNLSASRPQDRQFILSSKKLLLSDSGFYLCAWEGDNYGYTFGSGTRLTVV.